The sequence of this T cell receptor beta chain was determined in a study of a mutant IDH1 vaccine in newly diagnosed glioma. On the study more broadly: Beginning 4-6 weeks after radiotherapy alone, or with temozolomide cycles, vaccination took place. Treated patients, about 62% male and about 38% female, averaged roughly 40 years of age. Most patients had radiochemotherapy with temozolomide before enrollment; others had one alone.

The CDR3 totals 14 residues. The germline V gene encodes CDR1 LNHDA and CDR2 SQIVND (reference sequence). The germline V and J ends were trimmed by 3 bases and 4 bases, with 12 bases remaining between them. Measured with immunoSEQ multiplex PCR; TCRdb has only the in-frame clones, and not every one. The sample lists some 30,000 clones, more than 65% occurring once. As for time point: week 47, end of study. Vaccination used 300 ug of mutant IDH1 20-mer peptide per dose, with topical imiquimod. The donor cohort comprised cases of new WHO grade 3 or 4 IDH1-mutant, ATRX-lost astrocytoma. On this clone itself: Its target is unknown.

The sequence was obtained from a man aged 25-45 years with glioma. V is TRBV19 and J is TRBJ1-2; perhaps TRBD1 as D (5 bases). Sequenced material: PBMCs, taken from a glioma patient whose treatment included an IDH1 peptide vaccine. The CDR3, as DNA: TGTGCCAGTAGTATGGGCAGGGCAATCTATGGCTACACCTTC. This gives the protein CASSMGRAIYGYTF.